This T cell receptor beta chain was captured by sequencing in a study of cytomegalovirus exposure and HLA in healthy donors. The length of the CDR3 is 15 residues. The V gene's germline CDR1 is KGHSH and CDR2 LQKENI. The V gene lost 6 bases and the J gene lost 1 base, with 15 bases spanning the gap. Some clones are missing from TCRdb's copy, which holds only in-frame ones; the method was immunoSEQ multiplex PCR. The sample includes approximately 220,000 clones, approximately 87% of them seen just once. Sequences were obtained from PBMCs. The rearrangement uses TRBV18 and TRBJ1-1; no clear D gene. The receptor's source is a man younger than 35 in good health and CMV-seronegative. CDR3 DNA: TGTGCCAGCTCGGCGGCGGGGTTCGGGAACACTGAAGCTTTCTTT. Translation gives CASSAAGFGNTEAFF. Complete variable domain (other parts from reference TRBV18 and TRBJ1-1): NAGVMQNPRHLVRRRGQEARLRCSPMKGHSHVYWYRQLPEEGLKFMVYLQKENIIDESGMPKERFSAEFPKEGPSILRIQQVVRGDSAAYFCASSAAGFGNTEAFFGQGTRLTVV.